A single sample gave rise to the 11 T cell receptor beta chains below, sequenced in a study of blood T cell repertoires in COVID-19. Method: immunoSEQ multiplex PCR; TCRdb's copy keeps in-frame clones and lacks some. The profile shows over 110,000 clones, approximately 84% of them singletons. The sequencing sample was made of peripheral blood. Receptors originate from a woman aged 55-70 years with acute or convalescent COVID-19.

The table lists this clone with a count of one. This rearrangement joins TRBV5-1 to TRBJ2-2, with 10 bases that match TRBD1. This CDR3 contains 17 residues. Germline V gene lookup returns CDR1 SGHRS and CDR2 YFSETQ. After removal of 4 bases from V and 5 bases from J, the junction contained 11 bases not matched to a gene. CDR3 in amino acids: CASSAATGGVLTGELFF. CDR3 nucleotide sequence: TGCGCCAGCAGCGCAGCGACAGGGGGCGTTTTAACCGGGGAGCTGTTTTTT.

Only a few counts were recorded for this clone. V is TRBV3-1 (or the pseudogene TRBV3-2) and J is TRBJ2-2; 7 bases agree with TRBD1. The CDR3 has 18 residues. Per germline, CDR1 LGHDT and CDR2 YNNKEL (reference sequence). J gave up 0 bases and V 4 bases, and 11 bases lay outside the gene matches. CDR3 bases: TGTGCCAGCAGCCTCGGGACAGAGAGCGGACCGAACACCGGGGAGCTGTTTTTT. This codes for CASSLGTESGPNTGELFF.

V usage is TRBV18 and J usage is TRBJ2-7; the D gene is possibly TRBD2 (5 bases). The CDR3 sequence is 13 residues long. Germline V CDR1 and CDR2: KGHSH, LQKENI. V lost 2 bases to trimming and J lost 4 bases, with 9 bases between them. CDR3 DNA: TGTGCCAGCTCACCAATTAGGGAGTACGAGCAGTACTTC. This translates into CASSPIREYEQYF. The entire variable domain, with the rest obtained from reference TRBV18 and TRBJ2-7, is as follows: NAGVMQNPRHLVRRRGQEARLRCSPMKGHSHVYWYRQLPEEGLKFMVYLQKENIIDESGMPKERFSAEFPKEGPSILRIQQVVRGDSAAYFCASSPIREYEQYFGPGTRLTVT.

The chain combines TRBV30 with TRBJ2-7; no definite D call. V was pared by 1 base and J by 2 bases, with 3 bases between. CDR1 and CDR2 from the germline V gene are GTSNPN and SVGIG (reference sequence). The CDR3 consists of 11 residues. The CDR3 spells CAWSAAYEQYF. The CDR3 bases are TGTGCCTGGAGTGCTGCCTACGAGCAGTACTTC. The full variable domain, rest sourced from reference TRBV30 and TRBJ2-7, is SQTIHQWPATLVQPVGSPLSLECTVEGTSNPNLYWYRQAAGRGLQLLFYSVGIGQISSEVPQNLSASRPQDRQFILSSKKLLLSDSGFYLCAWSAAYEQYFGPGTRLTVT.

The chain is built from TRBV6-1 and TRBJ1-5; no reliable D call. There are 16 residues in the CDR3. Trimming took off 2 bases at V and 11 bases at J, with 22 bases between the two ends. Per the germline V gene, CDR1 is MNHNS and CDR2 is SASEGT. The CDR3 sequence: CASSEIRTGWRRAQHF. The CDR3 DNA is TGTGCCAGCAGTGAAATCAGGACGGGGTGGCGGAGGGCCCAGCATTTT.

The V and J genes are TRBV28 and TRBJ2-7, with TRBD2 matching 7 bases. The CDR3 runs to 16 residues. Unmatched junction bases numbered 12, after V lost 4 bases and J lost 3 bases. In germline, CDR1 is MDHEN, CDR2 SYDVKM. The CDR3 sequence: CASSSLFEGGNYEQYF. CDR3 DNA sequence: TGTGCCAGCAGTTCACTTTTCGAGGGAGGGAACTACGAGCAGTACTTC.

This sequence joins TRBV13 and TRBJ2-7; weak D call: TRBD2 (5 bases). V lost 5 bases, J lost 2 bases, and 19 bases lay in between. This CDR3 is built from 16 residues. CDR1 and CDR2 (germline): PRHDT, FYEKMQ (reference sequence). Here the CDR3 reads CASSPRWASKAYEQYF. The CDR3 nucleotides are TGTGCCAGCAGCCCACGCTGGGCTAGCAAGGCCTACGAGCAGTACTTC.

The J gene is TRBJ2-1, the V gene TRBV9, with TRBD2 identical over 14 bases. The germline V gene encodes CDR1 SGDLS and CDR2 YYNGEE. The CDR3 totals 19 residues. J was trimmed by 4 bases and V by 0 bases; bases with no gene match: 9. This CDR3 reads CASSVEGLAGERVYNEQFF. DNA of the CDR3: TGTGCCAGCAGCGTAGAGGGACTAGCGGGAGAACGGGTGTACAATGAGCAGTTCTTC.

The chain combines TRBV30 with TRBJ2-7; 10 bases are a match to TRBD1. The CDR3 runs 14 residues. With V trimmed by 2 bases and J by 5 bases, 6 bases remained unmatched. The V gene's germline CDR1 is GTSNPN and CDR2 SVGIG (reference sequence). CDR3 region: CAWSSGTGDHEQYF. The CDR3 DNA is TGTGCCTGGAGTTCCGGGACAGGGGACCACGAGCAGTACTTC. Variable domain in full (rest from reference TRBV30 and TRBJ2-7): SQTIHQWPATLVQPVGSPLSLECTVEGTSNPNLYWYRQAAGRGLQLLFYSVGIGQISSEVPQNLSASRPQDRQFILSSKKLLLSDSGFYLCAWSSGTGDHEQYFGPGTRLTVT.

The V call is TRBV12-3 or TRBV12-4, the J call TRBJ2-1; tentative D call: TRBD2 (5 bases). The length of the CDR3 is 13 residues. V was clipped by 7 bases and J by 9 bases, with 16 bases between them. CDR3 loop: CASTIGPRVEQFF. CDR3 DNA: TGTGCCAGCACGATCGGGCCGCGGGTTGAGCAGTTCTTC.

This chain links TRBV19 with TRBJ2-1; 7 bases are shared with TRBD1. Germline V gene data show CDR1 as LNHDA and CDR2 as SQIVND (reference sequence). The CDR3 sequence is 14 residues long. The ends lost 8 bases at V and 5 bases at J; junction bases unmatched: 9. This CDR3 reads CASSRTGRNNEQFF. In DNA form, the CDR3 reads TGTGCCAGTTCTCGGACAGGACGGAACAATGAGCAGTTCTTC. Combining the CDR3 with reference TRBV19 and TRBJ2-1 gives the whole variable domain DGGITQSPKYLFRKEGQNVTLSCEQNLNHDAMYWYRQDPGQGLRLIYYSQIVNDFQKGDIAEGYSVSREKKESFPLTVTSAQKNPTAFYLCASSRTGRNNEQFFGPGTRLTVL.